The rows below give T cell receptor beta chains drawn from one sample of a study of T cell responses to AZD1222 COVID-19 vaccine. Sequenced by immunoSEQ multiplex PCR; TCRdb stores in-frame clones only, minus some. The table has some 110,000 clones, roughly 80% seen once; the top ten hold 9.4%. The sample consisted of peripheral blood, taken on day 0 of AZD1222 vaccination. All receptors come from an adult in good health. Each CDR3 is given with its conserved first and last residue. Fields, in order: V gene, clone size, CDR3 length, D gene, J gene, CDR3 DNA, CDR3 protein. D genes are given only for firm matches. Not every row has a clone size; where given, it reads once, few, many or a size class.

V gene: TRBV28; clone size: few; CDR3 length: 15; D gene: -; J gene: TRBJ2-7; CDR3 DNA: TGTGCCAGCAGTTTAGACGCGGGGGCACCCTACGAGCAGTACTTC; CDR3 protein: CASSLDAGAPYEQYF
V gene: TRBV18; clone size: -; CDR3 length: 14; D gene: -; J gene: TRBJ1-1; CDR3 DNA: TGTGCCAGCTCACCCGCCCAGATGAACACTGAAGCTTTCTTT; CDR3 protein: CASSPAQMNTEAFF
V gene: TRBV29-1; clone size: -; CDR3 length: 12; D gene: TRBD1; J gene: TRBJ1-2; CDR3 DNA: TGCAGCGGCAGGGGGCTAAACTATGGCTACACCTTC; CDR3 protein: CSGRGLNYGYTF
V gene: TRBV7-2; clone size: -; CDR3 length: 16; D gene: TRBD2; J gene: TRBJ2-3; CDR3 DNA: TGTGCCAGCAGCCATAAACTAGCGGGCCGCACAGATACGCAGTATTTT; CDR3 protein: CASSHKLAGRTDTQYF
V gene: TRBV19; clone size: -; CDR3 length: 17; D gene: -; J gene: TRBJ2-2; CDR3 DNA: TGTGCCAGTAGTATAGCGGCCGGGACAACGAACACCGGGGAGCTGTTTTTT; CDR3 protein: CASSIAAGTTNTGELFF
V gene: TRBV19; clone size: -; CDR3 length: 15; D gene: TRBD1; J gene: TRBJ2-7; CDR3 DNA: TGTGCCAGTAGTTCCTTGGACAGGAGCTTCTACGAGCAGTACTTC; CDR3 protein: CASSSLDRSFYEQYF
V gene: TRBV27; clone size: -; CDR3 length: 13; D gene: -; J gene: TRBJ1-2; CDR3 DNA: TGTGCCAGCAGTTTGACGGGTTGGTATGGCTACACCTTC; CDR3 protein: CASSLTGWYGYTF
V gene: TRBV9; clone size: -; CDR3 length: 15; D gene: TRBD2; J gene: TRBJ2-2; CDR3 DNA: TGTGCCAGCAGCGTTAGCGGGAGGGCCTACGGGGAGCTGTTTTTT; CDR3 protein: CASSVSGRAYGELFF
V gene: TRBV7-2; clone size: -; CDR3 length: 13; D gene: -; J gene: TRBJ1-5; CDR3 DNA: TGTGCCAGCAGCCCCCTACAGGGAATGCCCCAGCATTTT; CDR3 protein: CASSPLQGMPQHF
V gene: TRBV19; clone size: -; CDR3 length: 15; D gene: TRBD1; J gene: TRBJ2-7; CDR3 DNA: TGTGCCAGTAGTATGGGCGCAGGGGGCTCCTACGAGCAGTACTTC; CDR3 protein: CASSMGAGGSYEQYF
V gene: TRBV6-6; clone size: -; CDR3 length: 16; D gene: TRBD2; J gene: TRBJ2-2; CDR3 DNA: TGTGCCAGCACCCCGGGAACTAGCGGGACCACCGGGGAGCTGTTTTTT; CDR3 protein: CASTPGTSGTTGELFF
V gene: TRBV9; clone size: -; CDR3 length: 16; D gene: -; J gene: TRBJ2-2; CDR3 DNA: TGTGCCAGCAGCGGACGAGACAGACTTAACACCGGGGAGCTGTTTTTT; CDR3 protein: CASSGRDRLNTGELFF
V gene: TRBV12-3/TRBV12-4; clone size: -; CDR3 length: 11; D gene: -; J gene: TRBJ2-1; CDR3 DNA: TGTGCCAGCACCGATCGGGATGAGCAGTTCTTC; CDR3 protein: CASTDRDEQFF
V gene: TRBV4-1; clone size: -; CDR3 length: 17; D gene: -; J gene: TRBJ1-3; CDR3 DNA: TGCGCCAGCAGCCAAAACGGCTACCAAAGCTACGGAAACACCATATATTTT; CDR3 protein: CASSQNGYQSYGNTIYF
V gene: TRBV11-2; clone size: few; CDR3 length: 19; D gene: TRBD1; J gene: TRBJ1-5; CDR3 DNA: TGTGCCAGCAGCCCACCGGGACAGGGGGCGCGAAGAGGCAATCAGCCCCAGCATTTT; CDR3 protein: CASSPPGQGARRGNQPQHF
V gene: TRBV4-2; clone size: once; CDR3 length: 15; D gene: TRBD2; J gene: TRBJ2-7; CDR3 DNA: TGTGCCAGCAGCCCCGGACTAGCGGGAATCGGGGAGCAGTACTTC; CDR3 protein: CASSPGLAGIGEQYF
V gene: TRBV6-6; clone size: -; CDR3 length: 10; D gene: -; J gene: TRBJ2-7; CDR3 DNA: TGTGCCAGCAGCGGGTCGAGTCGGTACTTC; CDR3 protein: CASSGSSRYF
V gene: TRBV7-8; clone size: -; CDR3 length: 13; D gene: -; J gene: TRBJ1-1; CDR3 DNA: TGTGCCAGCAGCTTAGGACGGTACACTGAAGCTTTCTTT; CDR3 protein: CASSLGRYTEAFF
V gene: TRBV6-5; clone size: -; CDR3 length: 15; D gene: TRBD1; J gene: TRBJ2-7; CDR3 DNA: TGTGCCAGCAGTTACGGGGGACAGGGGGACTACGAGCAGTACTTC; CDR3 protein: CASSYGGQGDYEQYF
V gene: TRBV6-2/TRBV6-3; clone size: -; CDR3 length: 13; D gene: TRBD1; J gene: TRBJ1-2; CDR3 DNA: TGTGCCAGCAGCTTGGGACAGGGCCGTGGCTACACCTTC; CDR3 protein: CASSLGQGRGYTF
V gene: TRBV29-1; clone size: once; CDR3 length: 13; D gene: -; J gene: TRBJ2-3; CDR3 DNA: TGCAGCGTTGAACAGGGTAACGCAGATACGCAGTATTTT; CDR3 protein: CSVEQGNADTQYF
V gene: TRBV3-1/TRBV3-2; clone size: -; CDR3 length: 14; D gene: -; J gene: TRBJ2-7; CDR3 DNA: TGTGCCAGCAGCCAAGAGGAAGGGGCCTACGAGCAGTACTTC; CDR3 protein: CASSQEEGAYEQYF
V gene: TRBV28; clone size: -; CDR3 length: 16; D gene: TRBD1; J gene: TRBJ1-5; CDR3 DNA: TGTGCCAGCAGAGCGGACAGGGGCGATAGCAATCAGCCCCAGCATTTT; CDR3 protein: CASRADRGDSNQPQHF
V gene: TRBV6-6; clone size: few; CDR3 length: 15; D gene: -; J gene: TRBJ2-3; CDR3 DNA: TGTGCCAGCAGCAACAGGTTAACTAGCACAGATACGCAGTATTTT; CDR3 protein: CASSNRLTSTDTQYF
V gene: TRBV27; clone size: -; CDR3 length: 16; D gene: -; J gene: TRBJ2-2; CDR3 DNA: TGTGCCAGCAGTTTTAGTGGGGGGACGGACACCGGGGAGCTGTTTTTT; CDR3 protein: CASSFSGGTDTGELFF
V gene: TRBV27; clone size: few; CDR3 length: 13; D gene: -; J gene: TRBJ1-5; CDR3 DNA: TGTGCCAGCAGTAGGGGTGCGGATCAGCCCCAGCATTTT; CDR3 protein: CASSRGADQPQHF
V gene: TRBV10-3; clone size: -; CDR3 length: 15; D gene: -; J gene: TRBJ2-2; CDR3 DNA: TGTGCCATCAGTGAGTCGAACAGCAGTCCCGGGGAGCTGTTTTTT; CDR3 protein: CAISESNSSPGELFF
V gene: TRBV6-5; clone size: -; CDR3 length: 14; D gene: -; J gene: TRBJ2-7; CDR3 DNA: TGTGCCAGCAGTTCAGACAGGATTCGCCACGAGCAGTACTTC; CDR3 protein: CASSSDRIRHEQYF
V gene: TRBV10-3; clone size: -; CDR3 length: 14; D gene: -; J gene: TRBJ2-5; CDR3 DNA: TGTGCCATCAGTGCGGGACCTTTAGGGGAGACCCAGTACTTC; CDR3 protein: CAISAGPLGETQYF
V gene: TRBV6-5; clone size: -; CDR3 length: 13; D gene: TRBD1; J gene: TRBJ1-6; CDR3 DNA: TGTGCCGGACAGGGTTTAAGGAATTCACCCCTCCACTTT; CDR3 protein: CAGQGLRNSPLHF
V gene: TRBV5-1; clone size: few; CDR3 length: 13; D gene: -; J gene: TRBJ1-3; CDR3 DNA: TGCGCCAGCAGCTTGGACGGTAGGGACACCATATATTTT; CDR3 protein: CASSLDGRDTIYF
V gene: TRBV15; clone size: -; CDR3 length: 16; D gene: -; J gene: TRBJ1-5; CDR3 DNA: TGTGCCACCAGCAGAGATATAGCGGGGACCAATCAGCCCCAGCATTTT; CDR3 protein: CATSRDIAGTNQPQHF
V gene: TRBV7-3; clone size: -; CDR3 length: 13; D gene: -; J gene: TRBJ2-5; CDR3 DNA: TGTGCCAGCAGCTTAGGACAGCATGAGACCCAGTACTTC; CDR3 protein: CASSLGQHETQYF
V gene: TRBV28; clone size: -; CDR3 length: 16; D gene: -; J gene: TRBJ1-6; CDR3 DNA: TGTGCCAGCAGTTTATGGGGGGGCCCCTATAATTCACCCCTCCACTTT; CDR3 protein: CASSLWGGPYNSPLHF
V gene: TRBV18; clone size: -; CDR3 length: 12; D gene: -; J gene: TRBJ2-7; CDR3 DNA: TGTGCCAGCTCACGAGAGGATGGCGAGCAGTACTTC; CDR3 protein: CASSREDGEQYF
V gene: TRBV4-3; clone size: -; CDR3 length: 18; D gene: TRBD2; J gene: TRBJ2-5; CDR3 DNA: TGCGCCAGCAGCCAAGATTACTTCGGACTAGCGGGGGAAGAGACCCAGTACTTC; CDR3 protein: CASSQDYFGLAGEETQYF
V gene: TRBV19; clone size: -; CDR3 length: 12; D gene: -; J gene: TRBJ1-1; CDR3 DNA: TGTGCCAGTAATATCGGGTTGGGTGAAGCTTTCTTT; CDR3 protein: CASNIGLGEAFF
V gene: TRBV3-1/TRBV3-2; clone size: -; CDR3 length: 15; D gene: -; J gene: TRBJ2-7; CDR3 DNA: TGTGCCAGCAGCCTACCCGGGACGGTAGCCTACGAGCAGTACTTC; CDR3 protein: CASSLPGTVAYEQYF
V gene: TRBV7-2; clone size: -; CDR3 length: 12; D gene: -; J gene: TRBJ1-2; CDR3 DNA: TGTGCCAGCAGCTGGCCCGAAGCCGGCTACACCTTC; CDR3 protein: CASSWPEAGYTF
V gene: TRBV3-1/TRBV3-2; clone size: -; CDR3 length: 14; D gene: -; J gene: TRBJ2-5; CDR3 DNA: TGTGCCAGCAGCACAGACTGGGCCTGGGAGACCCAGTACTTC; CDR3 protein: CASSTDWAWETQYF
V gene: TRBV12-5; clone size: once; CDR3 length: 13; D gene: -; J gene: TRBJ2-1; CDR3 DNA: TGTGCTAGTGGTTCGCAGGGCTCCGGTGAGCAGTTCTTC; CDR3 protein: CASGSQGSGEQFF
V gene: TRBV3-1/TRBV3-2; clone size: few; CDR3 length: 15; D gene: -; J gene: TRBJ2-2; CDR3 DNA: TGTGCCAGTTATGGAAGGGGGTCGAGGACCGGGGAGCTGTTTTTT; CDR3 protein: CASYGRGSRTGELFF
V gene: TRBV18; clone size: -; CDR3 length: 15; D gene: TRBD1; J gene: TRBJ2-2; CDR3 DNA: TGTGCCAGCTCACCCTACAGGGGCGACACCGGGGAGCTGTTTTTT; CDR3 protein: CASSPYRGDTGELFF
V gene: TRBV6-2/TRBV6-3; clone size: -; CDR3 length: 15; D gene: -; J gene: TRBJ1-2; CDR3 DNA: TGTGCCAGCAGTTTCACCAACAGGGCTGCCTATGGCTACACCTTC; CDR3 protein: CASSFTNRAAYGYTF
V gene: TRBV5-5; clone size: -; CDR3 length: 14; D gene: TRBD1; J gene: TRBJ2-7; CDR3 DNA: TGTGCCAGCAGGGTCCAGGGGGCTCCCTACGAGCAGTACTTC; CDR3 protein: CASRVQGAPYEQYF
V gene: TRBV4-2; clone size: -; CDR3 length: 17; D gene: TRBD1; J gene: TRBJ1-1; CDR3 DNA: TGTGCCAGCAGCCAAGTGATTTGGACAGGAGGAACCACTGAAGCTTTCTTT; CDR3 protein: CASSQVIWTGGTTEAFF
V gene: TRBV7-3; clone size: -; CDR3 length: 13; D gene: -; J gene: TRBJ2-5; CDR3 DNA: TGTGCCAGCAGCTCAAGGCAACAGGAGACCCAGTACTTC; CDR3 protein: CASSSRQQETQYF
V gene: TRBV19; clone size: -; CDR3 length: 12; D gene: -; J gene: TRBJ1-1; CDR3 DNA: TGTGCCACGACGGACAGGAACACTGAAGCTTTCTTT; CDR3 protein: CATTDRNTEAFF
V gene: TRBV10-3; clone size: -; CDR3 length: 15; D gene: -; J gene: TRBJ1-1; CDR3 DNA: TGTGCCATCAGTGAGGCCAGAGTGGGGAACACTGAAGCTTTCTTT; CDR3 protein: CAISEARVGNTEAFF
V gene: TRBV25-1; clone size: -; CDR3 length: 14; D gene: -; J gene: TRBJ2-5; CDR3 DNA: TGTGCCAGCAGTGAACTTGGAGGCCGGGAGACCCAGTACTTC; CDR3 protein: CASSELGGRETQYF
V gene: TRBV10-3; clone size: -; CDR3 length: 14; D gene: TRBD1; J gene: TRBJ2-1; CDR3 DNA: TGTGCCATCAAGGCCCCGGACAGGGGAAATGAGCAGTTCTTC; CDR3 protein: CAIKAPDRGNEQFF
V gene: TRBV5-1; clone size: -; CDR3 length: 14; D gene: TRBD1; J gene: TRBJ2-5; CDR3 DNA: TGCGCCAGCAGCACCGGGACAGCCTCAGGGACCCAGTACTTC; CDR3 protein: CASSTGTASGTQYF
V gene: TRBV19; clone size: -; CDR3 length: 15; D gene: TRBD2; J gene: TRBJ2-1; CDR3 DNA: TGTGCCAGTAGAATAGCGGGGGACTCCTACAATGAGCAGTTCTTC; CDR3 protein: CASRIAGDSYNEQFF
V gene: TRBV28; clone size: -; CDR3 length: 15; D gene: TRBD1; J gene: TRBJ2-3; CDR3 DNA: TGTGCCAGCAGTCGGACAGGCTACTCCACAGATACGCAGTATTTT; CDR3 protein: CASSRTGYSTDTQYF